This T cell receptor beta chain was sequenced in a study of beta chain features in type 1 diabetes. About the study: All samples yielded around 99 million examined sorted cells. Points from the study as a whole: Within the patient group, naive, central memory and Treg TCRB repertoires appeared more similar to each other than within healthy donors. Possibly, sequencing cDNA over-represented cells that had high TCR expression levels.

Sequencing targeted expressed TCRB transcripts, as all isolated RNA had been reverse transcribed. Clones were sequenced by immunoSEQ multiplex PCR, and TCRdb holds only the in-frame ones, with some missing. The table has under 950,000 clones, around a sixth seen once; the top ten hold about 0.02%. On this clone itself: Its target is not known.

Trimming at V came to 2 bases and at J to 3 bases, leaving 4 bases not matched to a gene. Germline CDR1 is SEHNR and CDR2 is FQNEAQ (reference sequence). The CDR3 covers 15 residues. The V gene is TRBV7-9, the J gene TRBJ2-7, with 10 nucleotides matching TRBD1. Sequencing was carried out using naive CD4+ T cells from blood. This TCR was recovered from a woman aged 18-35 years in good health. The CDR3 bases are TGTGCCAGCAGCTTACGTGGGACAGGGGTCTACGAGCAGTACTTC. Its protein product is CASSLRGTGVYEQYF.